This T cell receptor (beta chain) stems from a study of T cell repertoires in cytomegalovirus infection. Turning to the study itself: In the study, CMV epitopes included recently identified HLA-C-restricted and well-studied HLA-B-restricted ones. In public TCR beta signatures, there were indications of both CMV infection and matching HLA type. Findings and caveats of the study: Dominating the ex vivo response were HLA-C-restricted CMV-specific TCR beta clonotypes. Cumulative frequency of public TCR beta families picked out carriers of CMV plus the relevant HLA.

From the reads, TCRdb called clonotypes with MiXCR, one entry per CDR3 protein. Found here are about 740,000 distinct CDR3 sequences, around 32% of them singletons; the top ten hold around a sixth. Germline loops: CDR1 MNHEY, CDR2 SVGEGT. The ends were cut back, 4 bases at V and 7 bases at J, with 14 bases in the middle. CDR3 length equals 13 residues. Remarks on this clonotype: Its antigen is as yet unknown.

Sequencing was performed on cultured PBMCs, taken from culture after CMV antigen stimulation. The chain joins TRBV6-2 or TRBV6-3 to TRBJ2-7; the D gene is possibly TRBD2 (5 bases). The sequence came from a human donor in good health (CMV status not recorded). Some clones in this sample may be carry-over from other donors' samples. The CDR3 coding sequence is TGTGCCAGCAGTTTCCTAATTGGACTGGAGCAGTACTTC. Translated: CASSFLIGLEQYF.